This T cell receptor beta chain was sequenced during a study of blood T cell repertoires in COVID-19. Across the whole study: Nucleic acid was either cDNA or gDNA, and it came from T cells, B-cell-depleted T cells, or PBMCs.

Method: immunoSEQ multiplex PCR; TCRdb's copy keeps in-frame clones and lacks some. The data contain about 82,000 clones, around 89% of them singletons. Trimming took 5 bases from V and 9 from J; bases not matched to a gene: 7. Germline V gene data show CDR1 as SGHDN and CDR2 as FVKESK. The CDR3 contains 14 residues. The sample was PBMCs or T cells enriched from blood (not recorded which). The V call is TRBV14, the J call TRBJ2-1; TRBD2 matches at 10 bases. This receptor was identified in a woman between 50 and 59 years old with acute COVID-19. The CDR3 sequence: CASSLTSGSVEQFF. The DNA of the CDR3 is TGTGCCAGCAGCTTGACTAGCGGGTCTGTTGAGCAGTTCTTC.